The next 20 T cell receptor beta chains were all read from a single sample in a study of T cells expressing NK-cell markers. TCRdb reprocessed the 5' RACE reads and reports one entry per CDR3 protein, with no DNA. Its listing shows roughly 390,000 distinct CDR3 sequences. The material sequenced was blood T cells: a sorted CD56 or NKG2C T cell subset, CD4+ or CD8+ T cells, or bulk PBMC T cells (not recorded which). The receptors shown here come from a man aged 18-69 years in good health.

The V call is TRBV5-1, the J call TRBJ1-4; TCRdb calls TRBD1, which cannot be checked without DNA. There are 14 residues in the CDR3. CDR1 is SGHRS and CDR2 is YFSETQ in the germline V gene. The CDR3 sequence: CASSLRDRGEKLFF.

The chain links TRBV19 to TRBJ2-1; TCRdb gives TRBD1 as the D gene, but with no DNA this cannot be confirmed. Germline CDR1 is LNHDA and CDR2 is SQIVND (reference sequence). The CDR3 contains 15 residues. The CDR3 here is CASASGQGTLNEQFF.

The CDR3: CSALKTEVTDTQYF. The genes are TRBV20-1 and TRBJ2-3; the D call of TRBD1 rests on TCRdb alone, since no DNA is present to check it. The CDR3 is 14 amino acids. CDR1 and CDR2 from the germline V gene are DFQATT and SNEGSKA (reference sequence).

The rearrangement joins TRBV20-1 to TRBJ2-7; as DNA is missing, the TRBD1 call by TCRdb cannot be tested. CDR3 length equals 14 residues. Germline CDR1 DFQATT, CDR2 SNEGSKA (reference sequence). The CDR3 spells CSARVGTETYEQYF.

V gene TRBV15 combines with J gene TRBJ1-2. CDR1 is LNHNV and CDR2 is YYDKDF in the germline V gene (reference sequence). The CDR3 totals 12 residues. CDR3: CATSRDNYGYTF.

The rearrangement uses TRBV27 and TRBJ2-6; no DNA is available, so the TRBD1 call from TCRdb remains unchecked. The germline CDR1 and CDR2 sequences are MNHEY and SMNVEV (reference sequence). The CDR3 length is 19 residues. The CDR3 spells CASTPLGQGASSGANVLTF.

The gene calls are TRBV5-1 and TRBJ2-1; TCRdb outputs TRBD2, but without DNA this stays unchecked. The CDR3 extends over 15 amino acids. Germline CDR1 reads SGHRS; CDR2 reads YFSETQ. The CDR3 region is CASSPQQTSGVEQFF. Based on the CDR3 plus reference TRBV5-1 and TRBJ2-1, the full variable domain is KAGVTQTPRYLIKTRGQQVTLSCSPISGHRSVSWYQQTPGQGLQFLFEYFSETQRNKGNFPGRFSGRQFSNSRSEMNVSTLELGDSALYLCASSPQQTSGVEQFFGPGTRLTVL.

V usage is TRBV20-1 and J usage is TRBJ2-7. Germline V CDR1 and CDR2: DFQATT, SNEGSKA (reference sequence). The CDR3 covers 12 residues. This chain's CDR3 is CSARGVQNEQYF.

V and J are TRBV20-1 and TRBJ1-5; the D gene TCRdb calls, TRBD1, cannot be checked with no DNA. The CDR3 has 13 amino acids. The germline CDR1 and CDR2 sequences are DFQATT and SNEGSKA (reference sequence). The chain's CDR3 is CSAGRTGPQPQHF.

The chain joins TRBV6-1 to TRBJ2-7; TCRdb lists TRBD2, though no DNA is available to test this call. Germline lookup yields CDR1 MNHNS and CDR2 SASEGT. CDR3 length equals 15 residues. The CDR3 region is CASSQREGLAYEQYF.

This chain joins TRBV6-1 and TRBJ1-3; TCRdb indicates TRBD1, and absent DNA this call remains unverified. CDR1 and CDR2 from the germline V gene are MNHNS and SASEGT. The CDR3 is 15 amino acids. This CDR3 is CASTTSGPRGNTIYF.

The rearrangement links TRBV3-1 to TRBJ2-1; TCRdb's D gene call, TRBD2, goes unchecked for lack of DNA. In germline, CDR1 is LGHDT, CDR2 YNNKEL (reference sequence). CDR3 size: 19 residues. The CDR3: CASSQVRASGVSSYNEQFF.

CDR3: CASSLTTGGRTQYF. The V and J genes are TRBV12-3 or TRBV12-4 and TRBJ2-5; TCRdb returns TRBD1, unconfirmable since there is no DNA. This CDR3 has 14 residues.

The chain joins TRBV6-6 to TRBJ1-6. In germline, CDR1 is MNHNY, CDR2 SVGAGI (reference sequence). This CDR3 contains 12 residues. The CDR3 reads CASGRYNSPLHF.

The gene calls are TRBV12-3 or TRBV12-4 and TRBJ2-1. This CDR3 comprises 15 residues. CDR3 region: CASRSTGRSYNEQFF.

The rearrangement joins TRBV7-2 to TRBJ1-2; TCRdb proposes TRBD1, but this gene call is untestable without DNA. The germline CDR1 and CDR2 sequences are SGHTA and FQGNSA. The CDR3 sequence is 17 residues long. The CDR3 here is CASSLGGQGAQNYGYTF.

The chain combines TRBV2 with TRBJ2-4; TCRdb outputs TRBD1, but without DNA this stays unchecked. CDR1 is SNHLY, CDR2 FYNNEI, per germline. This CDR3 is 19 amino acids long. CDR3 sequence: CASSERQFGESLAKNIQYF.

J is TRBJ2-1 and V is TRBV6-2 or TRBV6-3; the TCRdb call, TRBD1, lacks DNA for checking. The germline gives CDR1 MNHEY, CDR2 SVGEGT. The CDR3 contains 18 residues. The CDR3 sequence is CASSSRHPGQGMYNEQFF.

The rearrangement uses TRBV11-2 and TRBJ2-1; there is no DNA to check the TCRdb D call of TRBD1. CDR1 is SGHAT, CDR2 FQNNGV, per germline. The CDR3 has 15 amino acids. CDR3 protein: CASSSIAGTDYEQFF.

CDR3 amino acids: CASSVEGLVSDTQYF. This rearrangement joins TRBV9 to TRBJ2-3; TCRdb indicates TRBD2, and absent DNA this call remains unverified. The CDR3 loop spans 15 amino acids. Germline V gene lookup returns CDR1 SGDLS and CDR2 YYNGEE.